Listed below are T cell receptor beta chains from one sample, sequenced in a study of T cell responses to AZD1222 COVID-19 vaccine. Generated by immunoSEQ multiplex PCR, the TCRdb table keeps only in-frame clones and is missing some. The sample has approximately 140,000 clones; approximately 92% are singletons. This specimen consisted of peripheral blood, obtained on day 0 of AZD1222 vaccination. These receptors were collected from an adult in good health. Both conserved end residues are part of each CDR3. D genes are given only for firm matches. Expanded clones are given a class, and other clones once, few, many or no size at all.

>many|TRBV6-6|TRBJ2-7|NA
TGTGCCAGCAGGCACACCGGGAGTACCCTGGGGAGCGAGCAGTACTTC
CASRHTGSTLGSEQYF
>NA|TRBV30|TRBJ2-4|NA
TGTGCCTGGAGTGTAACCCTTACCGCTGGAGCCAAAAACATTCAGTACTTC
CAWSVTLTAGAKNIQYF
>few|TRBV7-7|TRBJ2-7|NA
TGTGCCAGCAGCTTAGGGGAGCTCTACGAGCAGTACTTC
CASSLGELYEQYF
>NA|TRBV6-2/TRBV6-3|TRBJ2-4|NA
TGTGCCAGCAGTGAGACTAAAGCCAAAAACATTCAGTACTTC
CASSETKAKNIQYF
>NA|TRBV5-1|TRBJ2-2|NA
TGCGCCAGCAGCTTGGTATTAGCGGCGAACACCGGGGAGCTGTTTTTT
CASSLVLAANTGELFF
>once|TRBV15|TRBJ1-5|TRBD1
TGTGCCACCAGCAGGGACAGGGTGGGCAATCAGCCCCAGCATTTT
CATSRDRVGNQPQHF
>once|TRBV19|TRBJ2-5|NA
TGTGCCAGTAGTATAGGTCCCGTAGGGCCGGAGACCCAGTACTTC
CASSIGPVGPETQYF
>NA|TRBV7-2|TRBJ1-3|NA
TGTGCCAGCAGCCGTCAGCGAGGGGGAAACACCATATATTTT
CASSRQRGGNTIYF
>NA|TRBV5-8|TRBJ1-5|NA
TGTGCCAGCAGCTTCGGCCAGTCCAATCAGCCCCAGCATTTT
CASSFGQSNQPQHF
>few|TRBV3-1/TRBV3-2|TRBJ2-7|TRBD2
TGTGCCAGCAGCTCGCCGGGACTAGCTTTATCCTACGAGCAGTACTTC
CASSSPGLALSYEQYF
>NA|TRBV7-8|TRBJ1-3|NA
TGTGCCAGCAGCTCTAAGGAGCTCTCTGGAAACACCATATATTTT
CASSSKELSGNTIYF
>NA|TRBV9|TRBJ1-2|NA
TGTGCCAGCAGCCTCGACAGGTCCTATGGCTACACCTTC
CASSLDRSYGYTF
>NA|TRBV25-1|TRBJ1-1|TRBD1
TGTGCCAGCAGTGATCAGGGGGGGGACACTGAAGCTTTCTTT
CASSDQGGDTEAFF
>NA|TRBV2|TRBJ2-1|TRBD2
TGTGCCAGCAGTCCCCTAGCGGGAGGCAGCGAGCAGTTCTTC
CASSPLAGGSEQFF
>NA|TRBV4-3|TRBJ1-4|TRBD1
TGCGCCAGCAGTGGGGGGGACAGATATAATGAAAAACTGTTTTTT
CASSGGDRYNEKLFF
>NA|TRBV12-3/TRBV12-4|TRBJ1-4|TRBD1
TGTGCCAGCAGTTTACGACAGGGTATGGAACTGTTTTTT
CASSLRQGMELFF
>NA|TRBV5-1|TRBJ2-1|TRBD1
TGCGCCAGCAGCTTGTACGACAGGGGCCCCTACAATGAGCAGTTCTTC
CASSLYDRGPYNEQFF
>NA|TRBV15|TRBJ2-5|NA
TGTGCCACCAGCATTAACACAGAAGAGACCCAGTACTTC
CATSINTEETQYF
>NA|TRBV2|TRBJ2-7|TRBD1
TGTGCCAGCAGTGAGTCGGGGACAGCCCTTTCCTACGAGCAGTACTTC
CASSESGTALSYEQYF
>NA|TRBV5-6|TRBJ1-6|TRBD1
TGTGCCAGCAGCTTGGCGGACAGGCGGAATTCACCCCTCCACTTT
CASSLADRRNSPLHF